A single sample gave rise to the 23 T cell receptor beta chains below, sequenced in a study of T cell repertoires in cytomegalovirus infection (dated by TCRdb to between 2018 and 2021). The treatment or condition label for this specimen denotes: in vitro stimulation with specific CMV peptide epitopes to enrich CMV-specific T cells. These reads were obtained on an Illumina HiSeq 1500. TCRdb reprocessed the public reads (quality trimming at Q25 with fastp, clone calling with MiXCR) and kept in-frame beta chains. When rows share a CDR3 protein, they turn into one entry using the most common DNA and genes. The sample table holds 310,000 or so distinct CDR3 sequences, of which more than 20% were seen once. The ten largest clones represent more than 10% of the sample. These receptors' antigens are unknown. The sequencing used cultured PBMCs, collected from culture after CMV antigen stimulation. Receptor source: a human donor in good health (CMV status not recorded). Some clones in this sample may be carry-over from other donors' samples.

The chain employs TRBV6-2 or TRBV6-3 and TRBJ2-2; either TRBD1 or TRBD2 may fit D (7 bases each). Germline V CDR1 and CDR2: MNHEY, SVGEGT. The CDR3 runs to 15 residues. V was clipped by 6 bases and J by 3 bases, with 14 bases between them. CDR3 in DNA: TGTGCCAGCAGCCGGGGGGACAGATACACCGGGGAGCTGTTTTTT. The encoded protein is CASSRGDRYTGELFF.

The rearrangement uses TRBV2 and TRBJ2-7; the match to TRBD1 covers 7 bases. The V and J ends lost 6 bases and 2 bases, in that order; junction bases with no gene match: 13. Germline CDR1 is SNHLY and CDR2 is FYNNEI. This CDR3 spans 16 amino acids. This CDR3 reads CASSPTGTARAYEQYF. CDR3 DNA: TGTGCCAGCAGCCCCACTGGGACAGCGCGAGCCTACGAGCAGTACTTC.

The V gene is TRBV5-1, the J gene TRBJ2-1, with TRBD2 identical over 12 bases. CDR1 is SGHRS and CDR2 is YFSETQ in the germline V gene. Germline trimming cut 1 base from V and 8 bases from J; bases unmatched to any gene: 7. The CDR3 runs 16 residues. In nucleotides, the CDR3 is TGCGCCAGCAGCTTGCAGACTAGCGGGAGTTGGGATGAGCAGTTCTTC. This gives the protein CASSLQTSGSWDEQFF.

This clonotype was counted many times. The chain carries TRBV7-2 and TRBJ2-1; 8 bases are shared with TRBD2. The germline gives CDR1 SGHTA, CDR2 FQGNSA. V lost 3 bases, J lost 7 bases, and 2 bases stayed unmatched. CDR3 length: 13 amino acids. CDR3 nucleotides: TGTGCCAGCAGCTTTAGCGGGATAAATGAGCAGTTCTTC. As protein: CASSFSGINEQFF.

In DNA, the CDR3 is TGTGCCAGCAGCTTTGCTAGCGGGACCCCCGGGGAGCTGTTTTTT. Residues: CASSFASGTPGELFF. The chain joins TRBV7-2 to TRBJ2-2; 9 bases line up with TRBD2. The CDR3 extends over 15 amino acids. Germline CDR1 SGHTA, CDR2 FQGNSA. Losses at the gene ends were 3 bases for V and 6 bases for J; bases not matched to a gene: 5.

The genes are TRBV7-2 and TRBJ2-7, with 10 bases identical to TRBD2. This CDR3 has 15 amino acids. V lost 4 bases and J lost 6; bases outside the gene matches: 9. Germline assignment: CDR1 SGHTA and CDR2 FQGNSA. The CDR3 is CASSSVVAGGSEQYF. Written as DNA, the CDR3 is TGTGCCAGCAGCTCAGTCGTAGCGGGAGGTTCCGAGCAGTACTTC.

This clonotype was picked up a small number of times. The rearrangement uses TRBV20-1 and TRBJ2-5; D not resolved. Trimming took 3 bases from V and 5 from J, leaving 7 bases between them. CDR1 and CDR2 from the germline V gene are DFQATT and SNEGSKA (reference sequence). The CDR3 length is 11 residues. The CDR3 nucleotides are TGCAGTGCTAGGCCGACGGAGACCCAGTACTTC. This codes for CSARPTETQYF.

DNA for the CDR3: TGTGCCAGCAGTTTGTCCCGGGGCGGCGGGCCCCAGCATTTT. Protein sequence: CASSLSRGGGPQHF. V is TRBV28 and J is TRBJ1-5, with a possible D match to TRBD1 (5 bases). Germline CDR1 MDHEN, CDR2 SYDVKM. This CDR3 has 14 residues. Between the trimmed V and J ends, which lost 3 bases and 9 bases, there was a span of 15 bases.

This chain connects TRBV5-6 to TRBJ2-5, with TRBD2 matching 8 bases. The CDR3 is 16 residues long. Trimming removed 0 bases from V and 5 bases from J; junction bases left unmatched: 9. CDR1 and CDR2 (germline): SGHDT, YYEEEE. In nucleotides, the CDR3 is TGTGCCAGCAGCTTGGGACTAGCGCGTACCCAGGAGACCCAGTACTTC. Protein product: CASSLGLARTQETQYF.

This rearrangement joins TRBV29-1 to TRBJ1-1; D is unresolved. The CDR3 extends over 15 amino acids. Germline lookup yields CDR1 SQVTM and CDR2 ANQGSEA. V gave up 4 bases and J gave up 0 bases, with 15 bases separating them. In nucleotides, the CDR3 is TGCAGCGTTGGATTTCCGGGATGGATGAACACTGAAGCTTTCTTT. Its translation: CSVGFPGWMNTEAFF.

The V and J genes are TRBV7-2 and TRBJ1-6; the D gene is possibly TRBD1 (5 bases). The CDR3 runs to 15 residues. Germline CDR1 is SGHTA and CDR2 is FQGNSA. Trimming pared 4 bases from V and 13 bases from J, leaving 20 bases between. The CDR3 nucleotides read TGTGCCAGCAGCTCCTCAATAGACAGAAGGTCTCCCCTCCACTTT. This encodes CASSSSIDRRSPLHF.

The CDR3 protein is CASSSTPRADGKTQYF. The CDR3 DNA is TGTGCCAGCAGTTCAACCCCCAGGGCCGACGGTAAGACGCAGTATTTT. The V call is TRBV12-3 or TRBV12-4, the J call TRBJ2-3; D might be TRBD1 (5 bases). The germline V and J ends were trimmed by 4 bases and 9 bases, with 23 bases remaining between them. The CDR3 runs to 16 residues.

The chain recombines TRBV6-2 or TRBV6-3 with TRBJ2-3; unclear D gene. Germline lookup yields CDR1 MNHEY and CDR2 SVGEGT. This CDR3 is 13 amino acids long. Trimming stripped 4 bases from V and 7 bases from J, with 12 bases between. CDR3 coding DNA: TGTGCCAGCAGTTTCGGACGGGCTTATACGCAGTATTTT. This gives the protein CASSFGRAYTQYF.

In the case of this clonotype: One end of the junction fails to match germline, which may point to a read error. V gene TRBV10-3 combines with J gene TRBJ1-1; no clear D gene. The CDR3 has 15 residues. Germline V lookup: CDR1 ENHRY, CDR2 SYGVKD. Here the CDR3 DNA reads TGTGCCATCATTGAGTCGCCCGGGATTTACACTGAAGCTTTCTTT. It translates to CAIIESPGIYTEAFF.

The chain recombines TRBV27 with TRBJ1-6; D might be TRBD1 (6 bases). V dropped 5 bases and J dropped 9 bases, with 11 bases sitting between them. Germline loops: CDR1 MNHEY, CDR2 SMNVEV (reference sequence). The length of the CDR3 is 13 residues. The CDR3 reads CASSGGVGSPLHF. Here the CDR3 DNA reads TGTGCCAGCAGTGGGGGCGTCGGTTCACCCCTCCACTTT.

This clonotype was counted a few times. J is TRBJ2-3 and V is TRBV4-1; D gene uncertain. The germline V and J ends were trimmed by 0 bases and 2 bases, with 9 bases remaining between them. The CDR3 totals 15 residues. From germline, CDR1 is MGHRA and CDR2 YSYEKL. CDR3 residues: CASSQDFYTTDTQYF. CDR3 sequence (DNA): TGCGCCAGCAGCCAAGATTTCTATACCACAGATACGCAGTATTTT.

V is TRBV6-1 and J is TRBJ2-2; TRBD2 is a possible D gene (5 bases). This CDR3 has 15 residues. Trimming cost V 6 bases and J 1 base, with 12 bases left between them. Germline V gives CDR1 MNHNS, CDR2 SASEGT. The CDR3 region has the DNA TGTGCCAGCAGCCTCCGGAGGCTGAACACCGGGGAGCTGTTTTTT. It specifies CASSLRRLNTGELFF.

This clonotype was recorded once. The rearrangement uses TRBV28 and TRBJ2-5; the D gene is possibly TRBD1 (5 bases). The CDR3 is 15 amino acids. Germline CDR1 MDHEN, CDR2 SYDVKM. Trimming cost V 4 bases and J 5 bases, with 17 bases left between them. The DNA for the CDR3 is TGTGCCAGCAGTTCCCAGGCGCAGGGATGGGAGACCCAGTACTTC. Translated: CASSSQAQGWETQYF.

The chain carries TRBV29-1 and TRBJ2-7; TRBD1 agrees at 10 bases. V dropped 5 bases and J dropped 6; count of bases not matched to a gene: 7. Germline V gives CDR1 SQVTM, CDR2 ANQGSEA. The CDR3 runs 13 residues. CDR3 DNA: TGCAGCGTTAACCGGGACAGGGGTCTCGAGCAGTACTTC. Its protein product is CSVNRDRGLEQYF.

This clonotype was seen more than once but under ten times. The gene calls are TRBV6-2 or TRBV6-3 and TRBJ2-1; TRBD2 matches 9 bases. CDR1 and CDR2 (germline): MNHEY, SVGEGT. This CDR3 is built from 16 residues. V was clipped by 0 bases and J by 6 bases; unmatched bases: 6. CDR3 loop: CASSYSMGGRANEQFF. In DNA form, the CDR3 reads TGTGCCAGCAGTTACTCGATGGGCGGGAGGGCCAATGAGCAGTTCTTC.

The chain is built from TRBV7-9 and TRBJ2-1, with TRBD2 matching over 9 bases. From germline, CDR1 is SEHNR and CDR2 FQNEAQ (reference sequence). This CDR3 is built from 15 residues. J gave up 8 bases and V 7 bases, and 12 bases lay outside the gene matches. The CDR3 reads CASTPLAGLNYEQFF. For the CDR3, the DNA is TGTGCCAGCACACCCCTAGCGGGATTGAATTATGAGCAGTTCTTC.

This rearrangement joins TRBV18 to TRBJ2-1; D remains unclear. Germline CDR1 and CDR2: KGHSH and LQKENI. Trimming took 0 bases from V and 5 from J, leaving 11 bases between them. This CDR3 has 15 amino acids. The CDR3 DNA sequence: TGTGCCAGCTCACCACCGGTACAGTATAACAATGAGCAGTTCTTC. The encoded protein is CASSPPVQYNNEQFF.

The chain recombines TRBV6-5 with TRBJ1-5; D is unclear. The germline CDR1 and CDR2 sequences are MNHEY and SVGAGI. The CDR3 runs 15 residues. V lost 5 bases to trimming and J lost 5 bases, with 16 bases between them. The CDR3 region has the DNA TGTGCCAGCAGTCTGTTCCCCTCTTCCCATCAGCCCCAGCATTTT. This encodes CASSLFPSSHQPQHF.